These 31 T cell receptor beta chains were all obtained from the same sample, sequenced in a study of T cell responses to AZD1222 COVID-19 vaccine. Sequencing was performed with immunoSEQ multiplex PCR; in TCRdb, only in-frame clones are kept and a portion is missing. The sample gives roughly 200,000 clones, approximately 95% of which show up once; roughly 1% is in the top ten. This specimen consisted of peripheral blood, obtained 28 days after the second dose of the MenACWY control vaccine. The source is an adult who received the MenACWY meningococcal vaccine as a control.

The rearrangement links TRBV18 to TRBJ1-2, with a tentative D call TRBD1 (5 bases). V lost 4 bases and J 0 bases, leaving 18 bases between the germline ends. This CDR3 contains 17 residues. The germline CDR1 and CDR2 sequences are KGHSH and LQKENI. CDR3 region: CASSLQRGPGTNYGYTF. CDR3 DNA: TGTGCCAGCTCACTTCAAAGGGGCCCAGGGACTAACTATGGCTACACCTTC.

The rearrangement links TRBV18 to TRBJ2-2; 9 bases map to TRBD1. V shed 5 bases and J 10 bases; nucleotides not matched to a gene: 11. This CDR3 has 15 amino acids. Germline assignment: CDR1 KGHSH and CDR2 LQKENI. This CDR3 reads CASSTGTGSMEELFF. The DNA of the CDR3 is TGTGCCAGCTCAACCGGGACAGGGAGTATGGAGGAGCTGTTTTTT.

This clone was counted once. This chain joins TRBV15 and TRBJ1-5; 8 nucleotides align to TRBD1. The CDR3 has 17 residues. Per germline, CDR1 LNHNV and CDR2 YYDKDF (reference sequence). V gave up 0 bases and J gave up 1 base; unmatched junction bases: 5. CDR3 bases: TGTGCCACCAGCAGAGATCCGACAGGGGCGAGCAATCAGCCCCAGCATTTT. It codes for CATSRDPTGASNQPQHF.

This clone was recorded only once. The chain is built from TRBV3-1 (or the pseudogene TRBV3-2) and TRBJ1-2, with D uncertain. Trimming pared 5 bases from V and 8 bases from J, leaving 15 bases between. CDR1 and CDR2 (germline): LGHDT, YNNKEL (reference sequence). The CDR3 has 13 residues. As DNA, the CDR3 is TGTGCCAGCAGCACCCAGCAGGACGTGGGCTACACCTTC. The encoded protein is CASSTQQDVGYTF.

CDR3 coding DNA: TGTGCCAGCTCACCACCGAGCGTCTCTAACTATGGCTACACCTTC. Residues: CASSPPSVSNYGYTF. The rearrangement links TRBV18 to TRBJ1-2; D is undetermined. The CDR3 runs 15 residues. V lost 0 bases to trimming and J lost 0 bases, with 8 bases between them. Germline CDR1 KGHSH, CDR2 LQKENI.

The chain couples TRBV7-2 to TRBJ1-6; tentative D call: TRBD1 (5 bases). Germline V gene data show CDR1 as SGHTA and CDR2 as FQGNSA. The V end lost 1 base, the J end lost 7 bases, and 8 bases lay between the germline ends. This CDR3 has 14 residues. The CDR3 sequence: CASSLESGNSPLHF. CDR3 sequence (DNA): TGTGCCAGCAGCTTAGAGTCAGGGAATTCACCCCTCCACTTT.

The rearrangement joins TRBV29-1 to TRBJ2-3, with D possibly being TRBD1 (5 bases). CDR1 is SQVTM and CDR2 is ANQGSEA in the germline V gene. This CDR3 spans 14 amino acids. V was cut by 3 bases and J by 3 bases, with 13 bases left in between. CDR3 bases: TGCAGCGTTGACAAGGGGTCCGAGACAGATACGCAGTATTTT. Translated, it gives CSVDKGSETDTQYF.

This chain uses TRBV7-9 with TRBJ1-1; 7 bases agree with TRBD1. CDR3 length: 12 residues. V lost 4 bases to trimming and J lost 7 bases; unmatched junction nucleotides: 3. Germline V gene sequence: CDR1 SEHNR, CDR2 FQNEAQ (reference sequence). The CDR3 spells CASSSRQGEAFF. The CDR3 bases are TGTGCCAGCAGCTCAAGACAGGGTGAAGCTTTCTTT.

This clone was counted only a few times. The V and J genes are TRBV12-5 and TRBJ2-2; D unresolved. Trimming removed 5 bases at V and 5 bases at J, with 12 bases between. This CDR3 is built from 14 residues. Germline CDR1 LGHNT, CDR2 FRNRAP. The CDR3 nucleotides are TGTGCTAGTGGTCCCCCCGGAAGGACCGGGGAGCTGTTTTTT. Translating it yields CASGPPGRTGELFF.

The chain couples TRBV7-9 to TRBJ1-2; tentative D call: TRBD1 (5 bases). This CDR3 contains 14 residues. In germline, CDR1 is SEHNR, CDR2 FQNEAQ (reference sequence). V was shortened by 7 bases and J by 8 bases, with 20 bases between the two germline ends. The CDR3 sequence is CASIQDGRGRGYTF. In DNA form, the CDR3 reads TGTGCCAGCATCCAAGATGGCCGGGGACGGGGCTACACCTTC. Full variable domain (missing parts from reference TRBV7-9 and TRBJ1-2): DTGVSQNPRHKITKRGQNVTFRCDPISEHNRLYWYRQTLGQGPEFLTYFQNEAQLEKSRLLSDRFSAERPKGSFSTLEIQRTEQGDSAMYLCASIQDGRGRGYTFGSGTRLTVV.

V and J are TRBV3-1 (or the pseudogene TRBV3-2) and TRBJ1-2, with D perhaps TRBD1 (5 bases). Germline V gene sequence: CDR1 LGHDT, CDR2 YNNKEL (reference sequence). The CDR3 contains 14 residues. V was shortened by 0 bases and J by 6 bases, with 11 bases between the two germline ends. The CDR3 spells CASSQDNQGNGYTF. The CDR3 coding sequence is TGTGCCAGCAGCCAAGATAATCAGGGTAATGGCTACACCTTC.

This sequence joins TRBV28 and TRBJ1-2; D not certain. The germline V and J ends were trimmed by 8 bases and 2 bases, with 18 bases remaining between them. Germline values: CDR1 MDHEN, CDR2 SYDVKM. This CDR3 has 15 residues. The CDR3 region has the DNA TGTGCCAGCCGCGGCGCGGGTACTAGCAACTATGGCTACACCTTC. Translation: CASRGAGTSNYGYTF.

The gene calls are TRBV4-1 and TRBJ1-5; 8 nucleotides agree with TRBD1. V was pared by 0 bases and J by 6 bases, with 7 bases of the junction left unmatched. Germline assignment: CDR1 MGHRA and CDR2 YSYEKL. The CDR3 totals 16 residues. CDR3 DNA: TGCGCCAGCAGCCAAGATACGGACAGGGATAGTCAGCCCCAGCATTTT. This gives the protein CASSQDTDRDSQPQHF.

Comments on this clone: This same CDR3 is encoded by further DNA sequences in the sample. V gene TRBV5-1 combines with J gene TRBJ1-1; D is ambiguous. Germline V gene lookup returns CDR1 SGHRS and CDR2 YFSETQ. The ends were cut back, 0 bases at V and 5 bases at J, with 14 bases in the middle. This CDR3 is built from 15 residues. The CDR3 DNA reads TGCGCCAGCAGCTTGGTAGCGGGCGCGGGAACTGAAGCTTTCTTT. It is translated as CASSLVAGAGTEAFF.

The chain couples TRBV30 to TRBJ1-5; 8 positions match TRBD1. V shed 3 bases, J shed 3 bases, and the junction held 4 bases outside the gene matches. The germline gives CDR1 GTSNPN, CDR2 SVGIG (reference sequence). The CDR3 sequence is 14 residues long. The DNA of the CDR3 is TGTGCCTGGAGCCTGGGACAGGTCAATCAGCCCCAGCATTTT. Amino acid sequence: CAWSLGQVNQPQHF. The variable domain in full, completed from reference TRBV30 and TRBJ1-5, reads SQTIHQWPATLVQPVGSPLSLECTVEGTSNPNLYWYRQAAGRGLQLLFYSVGIGQISSEVPQNLSASRPQDRQFILSSKKLLLSDSGFYLCAWSLGQVNQPQHFGDGTRLSIL.

In the case of this clone: Other DNA sequences within the sample encode an identical CDR3. J is TRBJ2-5 and V is TRBV18; unclear D gene. The length of the CDR3 is 13 residues. Trimming shortened V by 3 bases and J by 2 bases, and 7 bases separated the two germline ends. Germline V gives CDR1 KGHSH, CDR2 LQKENI. CDR3 amino acids: CASSPGLQETQYF. For the CDR3, the DNA is TGTGCCAGCTCACCGGGCCTTCAAGAGACCCAGTACTTC.

The chain joins TRBV6-6 to TRBJ1-3, with unresolved D. CDR1 is MNHNY and CDR2 is SVGAGI in the germline V gene (reference sequence). This CDR3 spans 12 amino acids. V was trimmed by 8 bases and J by 4 bases, leaving 9 bases between them. This CDR3 reads CASSPRGNTIYF. The CDR3 DNA sequence: TGTGCCAGCTCTCCCCGAGGAAACACCATATATTTT.

The chain recombines TRBV4-3 with TRBJ2-1, with D perhaps TRBD2 (7 bases). The CDR3 runs to 18 residues. CDR1 and CDR2 (germline): LGHNA, YSLEER. Between the trimmed V and J ends, which lost 0 bases and 8 bases, there was a span of 23 bases. The CDR3 region has the DNA TGCGCCAGCAGCCAAGATAGGTACCCGGGGGGCCCCTGGGATGAGCAGTTCTTC. Its translation: CASSQDRYPGGPWDEQFF.

The chain joins TRBV11-2 to TRBJ2-7; D might be TRBD1 (6 bases). Per the germline V gene, CDR1 is SGHAT and CDR2 is FQNNGV. V lost 5 bases to trimming and J lost 3 bases, with 14 bases between them. CDR3 size: 14 residues. This CDR3 reads CASSIGQLFYEQYF. The CDR3 bases are TGTGCCAGCAGCATCGGACAGCTATTCTACGAGCAGTACTTC.

The genes are TRBV29-1 and TRBJ2-1; a weak D match, TRBD1 (6 bases). V was pared by 7 bases and J by 1 base, with 11 bases between. This CDR3 is 13 amino acids long. Germline values: CDR1 SQVTM, CDR2 ANQGSEA. The CDR3 protein is CSASQGSYNEQFF. Written as DNA, the CDR3 is TGCAGCGCTTCACAGGGATCCTACAATGAGCAGTTCTTC.

CDR3 region: CASSLGHGGSSYGYTF. The CDR3 bases are TGTGCCAGCAGCTTAGGTCACGGGGGGAGCTCCTATGGCTACACCTTC. The J gene is TRBJ1-2, the V gene TRBV7-9; D may be TRBD1 (5 bases). CDR1 is SEHNR and CDR2 is FQNEAQ in the germline V gene (reference sequence). Trimming took off 1 base at V and 4 bases at J, with 16 bases between the two ends. The CDR3 has 16 amino acids.

As DNA, the CDR3 is TGTGCCAGCCGCGGACAGATGAACACTGAAGCTTTCTTT. Translated, it gives CASRGQMNTEAFF. V usage is TRBV28 and J usage is TRBJ1-1; TRBD1 is a possible D gene (6 bases). Looked up from germline, CDR1 is MDHEN and CDR2 is SYDVKM. This CDR3 has 13 amino acids. V gave up 8 bases and J gave up 0 bases, with 10 bases separating them.

This chain joins TRBV12-3 or TRBV12-4 and TRBJ2-5; D is undetermined. Deletions cut 4 bases from V and 2 bases from J, with 5 bases between. The CDR3 is 12 residues long. The DNA of the CDR3 is TGTGCCAGCAGTTCTGGACAAGAGACCCAGTACTTC. It specifies CASSSGQETQYF.

V gene TRBV28 combines with J gene TRBJ2-7; 10 bases are shared with TRBD1. With 1 base clipped from V and 2 bases from J, the junction kept 8 bases outside the gene matches. From germline, CDR1 is MDHEN and CDR2 SYDVKM. This CDR3 region has 17 residues. For the CDR3, the DNA is TGTGCCAGCAGTTTATTTTCTCCGGGACAGGGGCCCTACGAGCAGTACTTC. It is translated as CASSLFSPGQGPYEQYF.

V usage is TRBV18 and J usage is TRBJ2-6, with unresolved D. Per germline, CDR1 KGHSH and CDR2 LQKENI. This CDR3 comprises 13 residues. V shed 8 bases and J shed 0 bases, with 5 bases lying between them. The CDR3 sequence: CASTTSGANVLTF. Here the CDR3 DNA reads TGTGCCAGCACAACCTCTGGGGCCAACGTCCTGACTTTC.

Remarks on this clone: This CDR3 is also generated by other DNA sequences in the sample. The rearrangement links TRBV5-1 to TRBJ1-4; D is undetermined. CDR3 size: 14 residues. The germline CDR1 and CDR2 sequences are SGHRS and YFSETQ. V was cut by 1 base and J by 1 base, with 5 bases left in between. The CDR3 loop is CASSLSGTNEKLFF. CDR3 bases: TGCGCCAGCAGCTTGTCCGGAACTAATGAAAAACTGTTTTTT.

The chain combines TRBV6-5 with TRBJ2-3; 7 bases line up with TRBD1. The CDR3 runs to 16 residues. After removal of 4 bases from V and 4 bases from J, the junction contained 11 bases not matched to a gene. Germline CDR1 MNHEY, CDR2 SVGAGI. The CDR3 bases are TGTGCCAGCAGTTCCTCGACAGGGTCAAACGCAGATACGCAGTATTTT. This sequence encodes CASSSSTGSNADTQYF.

J is TRBJ2-7 and V is TRBV6-5; D may be TRBD1 or TRBD2 (5 bases each). Germline V CDR1 and CDR2: MNHEY, SVGAGI. V shed 6 bases and J shed 9 bases, with 15 bases lying between them. The CDR3 is 12 amino acids. CDR3 coding DNA: TGTGCCAGCAGCCAAAGAGGGACCTCGCAGTACTTC. Amino acids: CASSQRGTSQYF.

J is TRBJ2-7 and V is TRBV4-2, with TRBD2 matching 10 bases. The CDR3 is 14 residues long. The ends lost 2 bases at V and 5 bases at J; junction bases unmatched: 3. Germline CDR1 LGHNA, CDR2 YNFKEQ. Written as DNA, the CDR3 is TGTGCCAGCAGCCAAACGGGACTAGCGAACGAGCAGTACTTC. Translating it yields CASSQTGLANEQYF.

The V call is TRBV6-2 or TRBV6-3, the J call TRBJ2-5, with TRBD2 matching 9 bases. The CDR3 is 18 amino acids. Germline lookup yields CDR1 MNHEY and CDR2 SVGEGT. V lost 5 bases to trimming and J lost 0 bases; unmatched junction nucleotides: 13. CDR3 nucleotides: TGTGCCAGCAGTCCCCCCTGGCCCGGCGGGGGGGACCAAGAGACCCAGTACTTC. Its translation: CASSPPWPGGGDQETQYF.

The chain recombines TRBV2 with TRBJ1-5; D is ambiguous. This CDR3 comprises 14 residues. Germline CDR1 reads SNHLY; CDR2 reads FYNNEI. Trimming removed 2 bases from V and 4 bases from J, with 9 bases in between. The CDR3 region has the DNA TGTGCCAGCAGTGAATACGGGAGGAATCAGCCCCAGCATTTT. Protein product: CASSEYGRNQPQHF.